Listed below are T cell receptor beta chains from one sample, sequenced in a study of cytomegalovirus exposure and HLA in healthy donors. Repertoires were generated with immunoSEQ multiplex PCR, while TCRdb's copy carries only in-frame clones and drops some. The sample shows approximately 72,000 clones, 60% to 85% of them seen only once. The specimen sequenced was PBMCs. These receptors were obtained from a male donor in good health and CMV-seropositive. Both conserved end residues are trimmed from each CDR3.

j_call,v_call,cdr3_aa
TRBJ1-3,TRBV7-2,ASSLVDRGNTIY
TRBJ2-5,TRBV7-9,ASSLGRGKETQY
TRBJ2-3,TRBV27,ASSYGLAGGPSTDTQY
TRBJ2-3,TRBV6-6,ASSLSTDTQY
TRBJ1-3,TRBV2,ASSATGQASGNTIY
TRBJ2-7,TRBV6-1,ACRGDRTRLRRY
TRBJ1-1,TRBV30,AWSLTGPTEAF
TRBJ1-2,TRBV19,ASSIDIGGGYGYT
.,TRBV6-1,ATRGRGSYEQY
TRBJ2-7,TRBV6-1,ASSVGGEAGRDEQY
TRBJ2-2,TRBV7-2,ASSLSGPRIGELF
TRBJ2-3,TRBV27,ASSRLETQY
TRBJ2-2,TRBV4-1,ASSHTGNTGELF
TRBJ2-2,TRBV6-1,ASSEAPAGYTGELF
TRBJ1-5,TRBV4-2,ASSHEQGRQPQH
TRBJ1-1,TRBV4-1,ASSWDSANTEAF